The 5 T cell receptor beta chains below were found in one sample sequenced in a study of T-cell reconstitution after alpha-beta-depleted transplantation in children. As it was prepared, the TCRbeta library received unique molecular identifiers. TCRdb analysed the PCR reads with MiXCR anew, one entry per CDR3 protein. The sample shows hundreds of thousands of distinct CDR3 sequences, 13% of them seen only once. The specimen comprised PBMCs, mostly from graft donor cells, sampled 360 days after TCRalphabeta/CD19-depleted stem cell transplant. These receptors came from a male patient younger than 18 who had a stem cell transplant for acute myeloid leukemia, so the T cells may come from the graft donor.

The chain links TRBV25-1 to TRBJ2-3, with 8 bases that match TRBD2. The ends lost 1 base at V and 1 base at J; junction bases unmatched: 4. The germline gives CDR1 MGHDK, CDR2 SYGVNS. CDR3 length: 16 amino acids. The CDR3 region is CASSESPGGRTDTQYF. The CDR3 DNA follows: TGTGCCAGCAGTGAATCGCCGGGAGGGCGCACAGATACGCAGTATTTT.

This clonotype was seen many times. The V call is TRBV5-1, the J call TRBJ2-1; TRBD2 aligns across 7 bases. V was pared by 3 bases and J by 0 bases, with 3 bases of the junction left unmatched. Germline values: CDR1 SGHRS, CDR2 YFSETQ. The CDR3 runs 15 residues. As DNA, the CDR3 is TGCGCCAGCAGCTCCGGCGGGAGCTCCTACAATGAGCAGTTCTTC. Translation: CASSSGGSSYNEQFF. Variable domain in full (rest from reference TRBV5-1 and TRBJ2-1): KAGVTQTPRYLIKTRGQQVTLSCSPISGHRSVSWYQQTPGQGLQFLFEYFSETQRNKGNFPGRFSGRQFSNSRSEMNVSTLELGDSALYLCASSSGGSSYNEQFFGPGTRLTVL.

This clonotype showed up just a few times. This chain uses TRBV5-1 with TRBJ2-1, with 10 bases fitting TRBD2. This CDR3 comprises 16 residues. The junction had 9 bases not matched to a gene; V was cut back by 0 bases and J by 9 bases. Germline V gene sequence: CDR1 SGHRS, CDR2 YFSETQ. In nucleotides, the CDR3 is TGCGCCAGCAGCTTGGAGGGGCTAGCGGGAGCTCTTGAGCAGTTCTTC. It is translated as CASSLEGLAGALEQFF. Complete variable domain (other parts from reference TRBV5-1 and TRBJ2-1): KAGVTQTPRYLIKTRGQQVTLSCSPISGHRSVSWYQQTPGQGLQFLFEYFSETQRNKGNFPGRFSGRQFSNSRSEMNVSTLELGDSALYLCASSLEGLAGALEQFFGPGTRLTVL.

CDR3 sequence reads: CASIPTSGRDIQYF. Here the CDR3 DNA reads TGTGCCAGCATCCCAACTAGCGGGAGAGACATTCAGTACTTC. The gene calls are TRBV2 and TRBJ2-4, with TRBD2 identical over 11 bases. Looked up from germline, CDR1 is SNHLY and CDR2 is FYNNEI. J gave up 8 bases and V 7 bases, and 7 bases lay outside the gene matches. This CDR3 spans 14 amino acids.

This clonotype was seen a handful of times. CDR3 residues: CATLDGSSGRRTDTQYF. As DNA, the CDR3 is TGTGCCACCCTGGACGGCTCTAGCGGGAGAAGGACAGATACGCAGTATTTT. The chain employs TRBV24-1 and TRBJ2-3, with 10 bases aligning to TRBD2. V trimming: 9 bases; J trimming: 3 bases; junction bases outside the gene matches: 14. The CDR3 is 17 amino acids. Germline CDR1 reads KGHDR; CDR2 reads SFDVKD.